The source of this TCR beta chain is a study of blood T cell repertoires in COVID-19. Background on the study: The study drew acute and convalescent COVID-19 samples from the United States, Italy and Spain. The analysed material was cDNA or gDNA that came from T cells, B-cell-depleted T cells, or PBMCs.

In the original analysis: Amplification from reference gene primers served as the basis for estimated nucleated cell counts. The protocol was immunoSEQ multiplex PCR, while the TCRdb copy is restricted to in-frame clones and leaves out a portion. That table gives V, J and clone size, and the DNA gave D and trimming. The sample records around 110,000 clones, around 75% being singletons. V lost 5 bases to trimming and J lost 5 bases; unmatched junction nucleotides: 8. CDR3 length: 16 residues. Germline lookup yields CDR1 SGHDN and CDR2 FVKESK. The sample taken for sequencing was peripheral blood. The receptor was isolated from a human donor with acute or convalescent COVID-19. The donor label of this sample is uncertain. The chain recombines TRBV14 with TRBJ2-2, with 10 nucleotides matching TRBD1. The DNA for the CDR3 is TGTGCCAGCAGCTCGACCAGGACAGGGGGAACCGGGGAGCTGTTTTTT. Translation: CASSSTRTGGTGELFF.